A selection of T cell receptor beta chains follows, all from one sample in a study of blood T cell repertoires in COVID-19. Profiled with immunoSEQ multiplex PCR; TCRdb holds only in-frame clones, not every one. The sample lists 430,000 or so clones, around 90% occurring once. The sample taken for sequencing was peripheral blood. All receptors come from a man younger than 30 with COVID-19, enrolled during active disease. Both conserved end residues are part of each CDR3. Each record gives: clone size, J gene, D gene, V gene, CDR3 DNA, CDR3 protein. The D gene is left open where the match is weak. Clone size is given for some rows only: seen once, a few or many times, or a class if the clone is expanded.

clone size: .
J gene: TRBJ1-1
D gene: TRBD1
V gene: TRBV12-3/TRBV12-4
CDR3 DNA: TGTGCCAGCAGCTATACAGGGGGCATTGAAGCTTTCTTT
CDR3 protein: CASSYTGGIEAFF

clone size: .
J gene: TRBJ2-1
D gene: .
V gene: TRBV24-1
CDR3 DNA: TGTGCCACCAGCGACACAGGGTTAGAGCAGTTCTTC
CDR3 protein: CATSDTGLEQFF

clone size: .
J gene: TRBJ1-5
D gene: .
V gene: TRBV29-1
CDR3 DNA: TGCAGCGTTGTGGCAGGGAATAGCAATCAGCCCCAGCATTTT
CDR3 protein: CSVVAGNSNQPQHF

clone size: .
J gene: TRBJ2-1
D gene: TRBD1
V gene: TRBV5-1
CDR3 DNA: TGCGCCAGCAGCCCAGGGGGCTTCTACAATGAGCAGTTCTTC
CDR3 protein: CASSPGGFYNEQFF

clone size: .
J gene: TRBJ1-1
D gene: .
V gene: TRBV12-5
CDR3 DNA: TGTGCTAGTGCCGTATTAGGCGGGACTGAAGCTTTCTTT
CDR3 protein: CASAVLGGTEAFF

clone size: .
J gene: TRBJ1-4
D gene: .
V gene: TRBV9
CDR3 DNA: TGTGCCAGCAGCGTCGGGACTATTAATGAAAAACTGTTTTTT
CDR3 protein: CASSVGTINEKLFF

clone size: .
J gene: TRBJ1-6
D gene: .
V gene: TRBV28
CDR3 DNA: TGTGCCAGCAGTTTGGGAGGGCCCAATAATTCACCCCTCCACTTT
CDR3 protein: CASSLGGPNNSPLHF

clone size: few
J gene: TRBJ2-7
D gene: TRBD1
V gene: TRBV6-6
CDR3 DNA: TGTGCCAGCACCTACGGGACAGGGGGAGACGAGCAGTACTTC
CDR3 protein: CASTYGTGGDEQYF

clone size: .
J gene: TRBJ2-1
D gene: TRBD2
V gene: TRBV18
CDR3 DNA: TGTGCCAGCTCACCGGGAGCGGGAGGGATTTACAATGAGCAGTTCTTC
CDR3 protein: CASSPGAGGIYNEQFF

clone size: once
J gene: TRBJ2-1
D gene: .
V gene: TRBV4-1
CDR3 DNA: TGCGCCAGCAGCCAGAGAAGCGGGAATGAGCAGTTCTTC
CDR3 protein: CASSQRSGNEQFF

clone size: .
J gene: TRBJ1-2
D gene: TRBD1
V gene: TRBV10-3
CDR3 DNA: TGTGCCATCAGCGGGTTCCTCCGGGACAGGGATGGCTACACCTTC
CDR3 protein: CAISGFLRDRDGYTF

clone size: .
J gene: TRBJ2-2
D gene: .
V gene: TRBV5-4
CDR3 DNA: TGTGCCAGCAGGTTGTACTCGAACACCGGGGAGCTGTTTTTT
CDR3 protein: CASRLYSNTGELFF

clone size: .
J gene: TRBJ2-5
D gene: TRBD1
V gene: TRBV18
CDR3 DNA: TGTGCCAGCTCACCACTGCGACAGGGGGCATCAGGGGAGACCCAGTACTTC
CDR3 protein: CASSPLRQGASGETQYF

clone size: .
J gene: TRBJ1-2
D gene: TRBD1
V gene: TRBV19
CDR3 DNA: TGTGCCAGTAGTCCGAGGGGACAGGGCTTTCCTAACTATGGCTACACCTTC
CDR3 protein: CASSPRGQGFPNYGYTF

clone size: .
J gene: TRBJ1-1
D gene: .
V gene: TRBV20-1
CDR3 DNA: TGCAGTGCTAGTCGACTCTTCATGAACACTGAAGCTTTCTTT
CDR3 protein: CSASRLFMNTEAFF

clone size: .
J gene: TRBJ2-1
D gene: .
V gene: TRBV5-6
CDR3 DNA: TGTGCCAGCAGCTTTCTCCTAGCGCTGGGTGATGAGCAGTTCTTC
CDR3 protein: CASSFLLALGDEQFF

clone size: .
J gene: TRBJ2-1
D gene: .
V gene: TRBV24-1
CDR3 DNA: TGTGCCACCAGTCGGGGCCCTGATGACAGGTTCAATGAGCAGTTCTTC
CDR3 protein: CATSRGPDDRFNEQFF

clone size: .
J gene: TRBJ1-6
D gene: TRBD1
V gene: TRBV5-6
CDR3 DNA: TGTGCCAGCAGCTTGGGGGTCCGGCGGACAGGATCTAATTCACCCCTCCACTTT
CDR3 protein: CASSLGVRRTGSNSPLHF

clone size: .
J gene: TRBJ2-5
D gene: .
V gene: TRBV19
CDR3 DNA: TGTGCCAGTAGTCTCCAGGGGTTCGGGGAGACCCAGTACTTC
CDR3 protein: CASSLQGFGETQYF

clone size: .
J gene: TRBJ1-2
D gene: TRBD1
V gene: TRBV7-7
CDR3 DNA: TGTGCCAGCAGCCACGACAGGGTAGGGAGCTATGGCTACACCTTC
CDR3 protein: CASSHDRVGSYGYTF

clone size: .
J gene: TRBJ2-3
D gene: TRBD2
V gene: TRBV5-4
CDR3 DNA: TGTGCCAGCAGCGATTGGGGGGGAACAGATACGCAGTATTTT
CDR3 protein: CASSDWGGTDTQYF

clone size: .
J gene: TRBJ2-1
D gene: TRBD2
V gene: TRBV10-3
CDR3 DNA: TGTGCCATCAGTGAGGCGGGGGGGCAAGGGGAGCAGTTCTTC
CDR3 protein: CAISEAGGQGEQFF

clone size: .
J gene: TRBJ2-1
D gene: TRBD2
V gene: TRBV6-1
CDR3 DNA: TGTGCCAGCAGTGAATCGGCGGGAGATGGTAATGAGCAGTTCTTC
CDR3 protein: CASSESAGDGNEQFF

clone size: .
J gene: TRBJ2-3
D gene: TRBD2
V gene: TRBV5-1
CDR3 DNA: TGCGCCAGCAGCGCCCTGACTAGCGGGGGCACAGATACGCAGTATTTT
CDR3 protein: CASSALTSGGTDTQYF

clone size: once
J gene: TRBJ2-1
D gene: .
V gene: TRBV6-6
CDR3 DNA: TGTGCCAGCAGCCCCGGCAATGAGCAGTTCTTC
CDR3 protein: CASSPGNEQFF

clone size: .
J gene: TRBJ1-1
D gene: .
V gene: TRBV2
CDR3 DNA: TGTGCCGTCCTCGGGGAGGGCCCCACTGAAGCTTTCTTT
CDR3 protein: CAVLGEGPTEAFF

clone size: .
J gene: TRBJ1-2
D gene: .
V gene: TRBV7-9
CDR3 DNA: TGTGCCAGCAGCTTAGTTCCCAGGGACTATGGCTACACCTTC
CDR3 protein: CASSLVPRDYGYTF

clone size: .
J gene: TRBJ2-1
D gene: .
V gene: TRBV20-1
CDR3 DNA: TGCAGTGCTAGTCGGAGCACCTACAATGAGCAGTTCTTC
CDR3 protein: CSASRSTYNEQFF

clone size: .
J gene: TRBJ2-2
D gene: TRBD1
V gene: TRBV6-5
CDR3 DNA: TGTGCCAGCAATCCTTGGACAGGGGCAACCGGGGAGCTGTTTTTT
CDR3 protein: CASNPWTGATGELFF

clone size: .
J gene: TRBJ2-3
D gene: .
V gene: TRBV9
CDR3 DNA: TGTGCCAGCAGAGAAACAGGGACAGATACGCAGTATTTT
CDR3 protein: CASRETGTDTQYF

clone size: once
J gene: TRBJ2-5
D gene: TRBD2
V gene: TRBV9
CDR3 DNA: TGTGCCAGCAGCGTAGACACGGGAGGACGGGAGACCCAGTACTTC
CDR3 protein: CASSVDTGGRETQYF

clone size: .
J gene: TRBJ2-1
D gene: .
V gene: TRBV5-5
CDR3 DNA: TGTGCCAGCAGCTTGGCCAGTGGGCTTGAGCAGTTCTTC
CDR3 protein: CASSLASGLEQFF

clone size: .
J gene: TRBJ2-5
D gene: TRBD1
V gene: TRBV5-4
CDR3 DNA: TGTGCCAGCAGCTCGGGGACAGGGGCGGGAGAGACCCAGTACTTC
CDR3 protein: CASSSGTGAGETQYF

clone size: .
J gene: TRBJ1-1
D gene: .
V gene: TRBV5-6
CDR3 DNA: TGTGCCAGCAGCTTGGATCCAGGGCGAGGCACTGAAGCTTTCTTT
CDR3 protein: CASSLDPGRGTEAFF

clone size: .
J gene: TRBJ2-7
D gene: .
V gene: TRBV6-5
CDR3 DNA: TGTGCCAGCAAGCTAGGGAGCTCCTACGAGCAGTACTTC
CDR3 protein: CASKLGSSYEQYF

clone size: .
J gene: TRBJ2-1
D gene: .
V gene: TRBV4-1
CDR3 DNA: TGCGCCAGCAGCCAAGTTGAGGGGGAGTACAATGAGCAGTTCTTC
CDR3 protein: CASSQVEGEYNEQFF

clone size: once
J gene: TRBJ2-1
D gene: TRBD1
V gene: TRBV24-1
CDR3 DNA: TGTGCCACCAGTGAACGCCCGGGACAGGGTCAGCATGAGCAGTTCTTC
CDR3 protein: CATSERPGQGQHEQFF

clone size: .
J gene: TRBJ2-5
D gene: TRBD2
V gene: TRBV2
CDR3 DNA: TGTGCCAGCAGTGGGCCCGAACTAGCGGGGGGCCTCGAAGAGACCCAGTACTTC
CDR3 protein: CASSGPELAGGLEETQYF

clone size: .
J gene: TRBJ2-2
D gene: .
V gene: TRBV24-1
CDR3 DNA: TGTGCCACCAGTGATTTTATACATTCCACCGGGGAGCTGTTTTTT
CDR3 protein: CATSDFIHSTGELFF

clone size: .
J gene: TRBJ2-3
D gene: TRBD2
V gene: TRBV5-5
CDR3 DNA: TGTGCCAGCAGCCCGCGACTAGCGGTAAGCACAGATACGCAGTATTTT
CDR3 protein: CASSPRLAVSTDTQYF

clone size: .
J gene: TRBJ2-6
D gene: .
V gene: TRBV24-1
CDR3 DNA: TGTGCCACCAGTGATCCTTCACGGGGGTCTGGGGCCAACGTCCTGACTTTC
CDR3 protein: CATSDPSRGSGANVLTF

clone size: .
J gene: TRBJ2-3
D gene: .
V gene: TRBV5-4
CDR3 DNA: TGTGCCAGCAGCTTAGCGGACGGTACAGATACGCAGTATTTT
CDR3 protein: CASSLADGTDTQYF

clone size: .
J gene: TRBJ2-5
D gene: .
V gene: TRBV21-1
CDR3 DNA: TGTGCCAGCACCATAACGAGGACTAGAGGGGAGACCCAGTACTTC
CDR3 protein: CASTITRTRGETQYF

clone size: .
J gene: TRBJ2-1
D gene: .
V gene: TRBV18
CDR3 DNA: TGTGCCAGCTCCTCGGGCAGGGTCTCCTACAATGAGCAGTTCTTC
CDR3 protein: CASSSGRVSYNEQFF

clone size: .
J gene: TRBJ2-5
D gene: .
V gene: TRBV30
CDR3 DNA: TGTGCCTGGAGTGAAGGCAGGCAGACCCAGTACTTC
CDR3 protein: CAWSEGRQTQYF

clone size: .
J gene: TRBJ2-7
D gene: .
V gene: TRBV4-1
CDR3 DNA: TGCGCCAGCAGCCGCACGGGAGACAGTTCCTACGAGCAGTACTTC
CDR3 protein: CASSRTGDSSYEQYF

clone size: .
J gene: TRBJ2-3
D gene: TRBD2
V gene: TRBV3-1/TRBV3-2
CDR3 DNA: TGTGCCAGCAGCCCGGGACTAGCGGGAGCGGATACGCAGTATTTT
CDR3 protein: CASSPGLAGADTQYF

clone size: few
J gene: TRBJ2-7
D gene: .
V gene: TRBV27
CDR3 DNA: TGTGCCAGCAGTTACTCAGGAGGCCTGGAGCAGTACTTC
CDR3 protein: CASSYSGGLEQYF

clone size: .
J gene: TRBJ2-1
D gene: TRBD2
V gene: TRBV3-1/TRBV3-2
CDR3 DNA: TGTGCCAGCAGCCAAGGTCTAGCGGGGGGGGAGTTCTTC
CDR3 protein: CASSQGLAGGEFF

clone size: .
J gene: TRBJ2-6
D gene: .
V gene: TRBV7-8
CDR3 DNA: TGTGCCAGCAGCTTAGGGCAGGCGAACTCTGGGGCCAACGTCCTGACTTTC
CDR3 protein: CASSLGQANSGANVLTF